This paragraph covers one TCR beta chain sequence. Antigen unknown. This sample is part of a study of regulatory T cells in long-lasting Graves disease. General study results and limits: Rather than thyroid tissue, only peripheral blood underwent study. Persistent disease exhibited a predilection for TRBV28, TRBJ1-2 and TRBJ2-5. For persistent Graves' patients, TCR diversity was lower than for newly diagnosed ones.

The sample's time point: persistent/refractory GD, antithyroid drugs over 5 years with positive TRAb. There was RNA extracted from PBMCs, and the TCR library was made from it. The germline V gene has CDR1 SGHRS and CDR2 YFSETQ. The CDR3 sequence is 15 residues long. V lost 0 bases and J lost 6, with 12 bases in between. CDR3-region Arm-PCR and iRepertoire HTBI primers produced the TCR beta libraries. TCRdb reanalysed the multiplex PCR reads using MiXCR and keeps one entry per CDR3 protein. The sample includes some 340,000 distinct CDR3 sequences, approximately 25% seen only once; the top ten take 25% to 30%.

The J gene is TRBJ1-4, the V gene TRBV5-1, with D possibly being TRBD1 (5 bases). This sample comprised peripheral blood mononuclear cells (PBMCs), obtained when the disease was refractory, from a patient treated with antithyroid drugs. This sequence originates from a woman in her thirties or forties with Graves disease. This chain's CDR3 is CASSLEGMTDEKLFF. Written as DNA, the CDR3 is TGCGCCAGCAGCTTGGAGGGGATGACAGATGAAAAACTGTTTTTT.